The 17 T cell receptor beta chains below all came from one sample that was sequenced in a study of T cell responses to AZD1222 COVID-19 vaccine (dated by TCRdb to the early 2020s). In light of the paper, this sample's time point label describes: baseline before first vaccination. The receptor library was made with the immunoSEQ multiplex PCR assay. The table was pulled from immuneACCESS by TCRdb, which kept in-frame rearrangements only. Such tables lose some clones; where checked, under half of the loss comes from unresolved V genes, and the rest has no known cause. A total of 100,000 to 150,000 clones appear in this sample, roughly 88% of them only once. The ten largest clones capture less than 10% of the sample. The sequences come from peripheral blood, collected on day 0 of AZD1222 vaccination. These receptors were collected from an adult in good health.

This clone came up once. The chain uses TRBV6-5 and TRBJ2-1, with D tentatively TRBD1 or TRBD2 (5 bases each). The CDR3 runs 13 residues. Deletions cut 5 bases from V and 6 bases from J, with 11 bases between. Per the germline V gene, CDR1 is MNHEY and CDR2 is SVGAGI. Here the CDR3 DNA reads TGTGCCAGCAGTCCCGGGACGGGCAATGAGCAGTTCTTC. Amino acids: CASSPGTGNEQFF.

The CDR3 DNA reads as TGTGCCAGCAGTTTAGGCGCGAATCAGCCCCAGCATTTT. Residues: CASSLGANQPQHF. The chain carries TRBV12-3 or TRBV12-4 and TRBJ1-5; D gene ambiguous. The CDR3 consists of 13 residues. V dropped 1 base and J dropped 4 bases, with 5 bases sitting between them.

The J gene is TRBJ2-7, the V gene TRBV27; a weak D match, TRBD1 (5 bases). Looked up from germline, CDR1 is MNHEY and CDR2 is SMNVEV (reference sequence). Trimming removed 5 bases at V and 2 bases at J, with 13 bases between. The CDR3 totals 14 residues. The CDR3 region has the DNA TGTGCCAGCAGTCGTTCCAGGGAAACCTACGAGCAGTACTTC. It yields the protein CASSRSRETYEQYF.

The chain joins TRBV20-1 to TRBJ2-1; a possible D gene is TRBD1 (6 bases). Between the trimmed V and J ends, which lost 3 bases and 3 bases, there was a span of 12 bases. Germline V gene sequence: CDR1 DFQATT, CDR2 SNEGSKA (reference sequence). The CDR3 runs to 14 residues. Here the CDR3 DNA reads TGCAGTGCTAGTGGGGGCCGCCTCTACAATGAGCAGTTCTTC. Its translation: CSASGGRLYNEQFF.

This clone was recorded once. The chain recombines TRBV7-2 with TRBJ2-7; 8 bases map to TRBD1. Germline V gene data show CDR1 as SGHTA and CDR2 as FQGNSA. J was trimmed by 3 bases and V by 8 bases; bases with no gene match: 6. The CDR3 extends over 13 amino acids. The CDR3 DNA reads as TGTGCCAGCGCTGGACAGGGAATCTACGAGCAGTACTTC. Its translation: CASAGQGIYEQYF.

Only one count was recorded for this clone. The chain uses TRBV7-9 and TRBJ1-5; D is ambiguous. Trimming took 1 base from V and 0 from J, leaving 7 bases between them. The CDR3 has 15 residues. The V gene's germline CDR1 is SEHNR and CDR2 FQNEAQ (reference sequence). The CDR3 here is CASSLGTNSNQPQHF. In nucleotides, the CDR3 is TGTGCCAGCAGCTTAGGAACAAATAGCAATCAGCCCCAGCATTTT.

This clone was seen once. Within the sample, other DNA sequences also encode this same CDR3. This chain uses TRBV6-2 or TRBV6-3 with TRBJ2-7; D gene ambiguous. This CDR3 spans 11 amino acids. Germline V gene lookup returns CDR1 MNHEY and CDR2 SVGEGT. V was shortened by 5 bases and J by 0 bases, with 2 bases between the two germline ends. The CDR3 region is CASSPSYEQYF. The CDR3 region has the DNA TGTGCCAGCAGTCCCTCCTACGAGCAGTACTTC.

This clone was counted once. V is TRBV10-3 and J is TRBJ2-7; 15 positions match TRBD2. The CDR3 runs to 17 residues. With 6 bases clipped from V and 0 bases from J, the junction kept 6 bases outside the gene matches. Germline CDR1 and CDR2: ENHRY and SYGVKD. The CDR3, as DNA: TGTGCCATCAGCCCGGGACTAGCGGGGGGTAGCTCCTACGAGCAGTACTTC. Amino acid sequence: CAISPGLAGGSSYEQYF.

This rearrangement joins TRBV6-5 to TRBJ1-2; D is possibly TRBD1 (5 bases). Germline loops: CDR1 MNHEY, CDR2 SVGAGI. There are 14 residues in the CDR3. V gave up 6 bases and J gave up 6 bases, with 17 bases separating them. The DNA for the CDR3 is TGTGCCAGCAGGGGCATTCCGACAGAGAATGGCTACACCTTC. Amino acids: CASRGIPTENGYTF.

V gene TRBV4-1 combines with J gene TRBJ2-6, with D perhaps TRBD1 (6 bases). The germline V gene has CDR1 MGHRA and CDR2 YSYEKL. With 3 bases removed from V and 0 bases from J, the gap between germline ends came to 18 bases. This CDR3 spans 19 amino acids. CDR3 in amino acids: CASSHDRTQGDSGANVLTF. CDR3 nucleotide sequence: TGCGCCAGCAGCCATGACAGGACCCAAGGGGACTCTGGGGCCAACGTCCTGACTTTC.

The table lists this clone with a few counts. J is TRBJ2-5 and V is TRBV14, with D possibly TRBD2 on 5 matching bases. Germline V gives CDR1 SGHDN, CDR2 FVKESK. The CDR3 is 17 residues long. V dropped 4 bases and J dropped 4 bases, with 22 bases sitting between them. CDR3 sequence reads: CASSPRKGMEVGETQYF. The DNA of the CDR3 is TGTGCCAGCAGCCCGAGAAAAGGGATGGAGGTTGGAGAGACCCAGTACTTC.

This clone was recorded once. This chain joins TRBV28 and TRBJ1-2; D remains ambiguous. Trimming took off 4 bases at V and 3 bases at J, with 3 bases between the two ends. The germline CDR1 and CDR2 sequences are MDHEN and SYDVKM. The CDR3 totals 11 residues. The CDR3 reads CASSSDYGYTF. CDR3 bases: TGTGCCAGCAGTTCTGACTATGGCTACACCTTC.

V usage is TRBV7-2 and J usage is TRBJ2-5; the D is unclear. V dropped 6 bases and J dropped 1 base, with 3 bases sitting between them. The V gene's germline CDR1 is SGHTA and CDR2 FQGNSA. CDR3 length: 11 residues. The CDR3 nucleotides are TGTGCCAGCAGACTCCAAGAGACCCAGTACTTC. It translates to CASRLQETQYF.

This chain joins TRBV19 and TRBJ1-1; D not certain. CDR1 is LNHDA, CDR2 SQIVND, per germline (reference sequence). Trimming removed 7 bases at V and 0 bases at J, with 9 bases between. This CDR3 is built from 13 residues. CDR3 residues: CASTRQLNTEAFF. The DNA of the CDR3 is TGTGCCAGTACTCGGCAGCTGAACACTGAAGCTTTCTTT.

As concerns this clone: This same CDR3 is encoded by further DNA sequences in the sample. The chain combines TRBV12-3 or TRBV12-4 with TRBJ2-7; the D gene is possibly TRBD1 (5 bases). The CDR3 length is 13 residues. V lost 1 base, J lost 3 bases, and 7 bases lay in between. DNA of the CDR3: TGTGCCAGCAGTTTAGGTCAGGGCTACGAGCAGTACTTC. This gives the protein CASSLGQGYEQYF.

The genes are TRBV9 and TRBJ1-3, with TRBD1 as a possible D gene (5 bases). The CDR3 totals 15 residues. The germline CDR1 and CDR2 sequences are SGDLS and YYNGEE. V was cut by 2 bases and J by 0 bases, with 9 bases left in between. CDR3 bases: TGTGCCAGCAGCGTGATAGGGGACTCTGGAAACACCATATATTTT. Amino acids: CASSVIGDSGNTIYF.

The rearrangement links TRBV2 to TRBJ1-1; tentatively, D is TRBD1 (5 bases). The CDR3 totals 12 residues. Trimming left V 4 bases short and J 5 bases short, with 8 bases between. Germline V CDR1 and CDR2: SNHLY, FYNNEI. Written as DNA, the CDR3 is TGTGCCAGCAGTGGGGGGAGGACTGAAGCTTTCTTT. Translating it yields CASSGGRTEAFF.